This entry lists 16 T cell receptor beta chains sequenced from one sample in a study of T cell responses to AZD1222 COVID-19 vaccine. The repertoire was sequenced with immunoSEQ multiplex PCR; TCRdb's copy has only in-frame clones and lacks some. The sample lists tens of thousands of clones, less than 95% seen once, with roughly 8% in the top ten. This specimen was peripheral blood, taken 28 days after the second AZD1222 dose. These receptors came from an adult who received the AZD1222 COVID-19 vaccine.

This chain links TRBV11-1 with TRBJ1-2; 7 nucleotides agree with TRBD1. V shed 5 bases and J 4 bases; nucleotides not matched to a gene: 4. The germline V gene has CDR1 SGHAT and CDR2 FQDESV (reference sequence). CDR3 size: 13 residues. The CDR3 here is CASSPGTAYGYTF. Written as DNA, the CDR3 is TGTGCCAGCAGCCCCGGGACAGCCTATGGCTACACCTTC.

The chain combines TRBV7-3 with TRBJ2-1; D gene ambiguous. The CDR3 has 13 amino acids. Trimming pared 5 bases from V and 5 bases from J, leaving 10 bases between. CDR1 and CDR2 from the germline V gene are SGHTA and FQGTGA. CDR3 protein: CASSPIADNEQFF. CDR3 coding DNA: TGTGCCAGCAGCCCGATTGCGGACAATGAGCAGTTCTTC.

V usage is TRBV4-2 and J usage is TRBJ2-5, with D possibly being TRBD2 (5 bases). The V and J ends lost 3 bases and 3 bases respectively, with 17 bases between them. CDR3 length: 16 residues. Germline V lookup: CDR1 LGHNA, CDR2 YNFKEQ. The CDR3 loop reads CASSHHADSGEETQYF. For the CDR3, the DNA is TGTGCCAGCAGCCACCACGCGGACTCCGGGGAAGAGACCCAGTACTTC.

V gene TRBV28 combines with J gene TRBJ2-7; D possibly corresponds to TRBD2 (7 bases). The CDR3 extends over 13 amino acids. CDR1 and CDR2 (germline): MDHEN, SYDVKM. V was clipped by 11 bases and J by 7 bases, with 21 bases between them. The CDR3 DNA follows: TGTGCCGGGAGTGCGGGGGCGAAAGTGGAGCAGTACTTC. It specifies CAGSAGAKVEQYF.

This chain joins TRBV11-2 and TRBJ2-7, with 7 positions matching TRBD1. Germline V gene sequence: CDR1 SGHAT, CDR2 FQNNGV. After removal of 5 bases from V and 0 bases from J, the junction contained 7 bases not matched to a gene. This CDR3 is built from 15 residues. The CDR3 coding sequence is TGTGCCAGCAGCCCCGGACAGGCCAGCTCCTACGAGCAGTACTTC. It translates to CASSPGQASSYEQYF.

The chain employs TRBV18 and TRBJ2-7, with 10 bases that match TRBD1. J lost 6 bases, V lost 2 bases, and 7 bases had no gene match. The CDR3 runs to 15 residues. Germline CDR1 and CDR2: KGHSH and LQKENI. Here the CDR3 DNA reads TGTGCCAGCTCACCAGGCACCGGGACAGGGGCCGAGCAGTACTTC. This codes for CASSPGTGTGAEQYF.

The chain joins TRBV7-9 to TRBJ2-1; 7 bases line up with TRBD2. This CDR3 is built from 16 residues. Losses at the gene ends were 5 bases for V and 0 bases for J; bases not matched to a gene: 7. From germline, CDR1 is SEHNR and CDR2 FQNEAQ (reference sequence). This CDR3 reads CASSPLSGSSYNEQFF. CDR3 sequence (DNA): TGTGCCAGCAGCCCTCTTAGCGGGTCCTCCTACAATGAGCAGTTCTTC.

The chain carries TRBV7-9 and TRBJ2-7, with D perhaps matching TRBD2 (5 bases). Germline V gene data show CDR1 as SEHNR and CDR2 as FQNEAQ (reference sequence). The CDR3 is 14 amino acids. V was trimmed by 5 bases and J by 0 bases, leaving 11 bases between them. The CDR3: CASSPKTNSYEQYF. The CDR3 nucleotides read TGTGCCAGCAGCCCCAAGACTAACTCCTACGAGCAGTACTTC.

The chain carries TRBV24-1 and TRBJ1-6; 10 bases match TRBD1. Germline V CDR1 and CDR2: KGHDR, SFDVKD. V trimming: 5 bases; J trimming: 6 bases; junction bases outside the gene matches: 3. This CDR3 has 15 amino acids. In DNA, the CDR3 is TGTGCCACCAGTGGAGGGACAGGGGTTAATTCACCCCTCCACTTT. Translated: CATSGGTGVNSPLHF.

The chain has TRBV5-5 and TRBJ2-5; the D is unclear. The CDR3 covers 14 residues. Looked up from germline, CDR1 is SGHKS and CDR2 is YYEKEE (reference sequence). The ends were cut back, 4 bases at V and 2 bases at J, with 12 bases in the middle. For the CDR3, the DNA is TGTGCCAGCAGCCCTCGGGTCTCACAAGAGACCCAGTACTTC. It encodes CASSPRVSQETQYF.

The CDR3 is CASSLGGVGQPQHF. The DNA for the CDR3 is TGCGCCAGCAGCTTGGGAGGGGTGGGTCAGCCCCAGCATTTT. V is TRBV5-1 and J is TRBJ1-5; maybe TRBD1 (5 bases). V was shortened by 0 bases and J by 6 bases, with 10 bases between the two germline ends. The CDR3 length is 14 residues. CDR1 and CDR2 (germline): SGHRS, YFSETQ.

The V and J genes are TRBV29-1 and TRBJ1-4; D gene ambiguous. Germline loops: CDR1 SQVTM, CDR2 ANQGSEA. CDR3 length equals 11 residues. The germline V and J ends were trimmed by 4 bases and 5 bases, with 5 bases remaining between them. CDR3 amino acids: CSVAINEKLFF. The CDR3 coding sequence is TGCAGCGTTGCGATAAATGAAAAACTGTTTTTT.

This rearrangement joins TRBV7-2 to TRBJ1-2; no clear D gene. Germline assignment: CDR1 SGHTA and CDR2 FQGNSA. The CDR3 spans 17 residues. The ends were cut back, 2 bases at V and 2 bases at J, with 18 bases in the middle. In DNA form, the CDR3 reads TGTGCCAGCAGCTTAAACTTAAATCTACTGAGGAACTATGGCTACACCTTC. This codes for CASSLNLNLLRNYGYTF.

The V and J genes are TRBV6-1 and TRBJ2-1; D might be TRBD2 (6 bases). Germline V gene lookup returns CDR1 MNHNS and CDR2 SASEGT. V was shortened by 2 bases and J by 2 bases, with 16 bases between the two germline ends. The CDR3 consists of 17 residues. In nucleotides, the CDR3 is TGTGCCAGCAGTGAACATGGGAGGAGTTCCCCCTACAATGAGCAGTTCTTC. Protein sequence: CASSEHGRSSPYNEQFF.

V and J are TRBV7-9 and TRBJ1-6, with no clear D. Trimming shortened V by 5 bases and J by 8 bases, and 10 bases separated the two germline ends. CDR1 and CDR2 (germline): SEHNR, FQNEAQ (reference sequence). CDR3 length: 13 amino acids. The CDR3: CASSPPRDSPLHF. As DNA, the CDR3 is TGTGCCAGCAGCCCCCCCCGCGATTCACCCCTCCACTTT.

V gene TRBV29-1 combines with J gene TRBJ2-7; tentatively, D is TRBD1 or TRBD2 (6 bases each). CDR3 length: 12 residues. Germline assignment: CDR1 SQVTM and CDR2 ANQGSEA. Trimming removed 4 bases at V and 5 bases at J, with 12 bases between. In nucleotides, the CDR3 is TGCAGCGTTGCGGAGGGGGTAGACGAGCAGTACTTC. Translation gives CSVAEGVDEQYF.